This T cell receptor (beta chain) was documented in a study of cytomegalovirus exposure and HLA in healthy donors. Primers included in the PCR were 60 Vbeta and 13 Jbeta primers. Method: immunoSEQ multiplex PCR; TCRdb's copy keeps in-frame clones and lacks some. The sample includes 150,000 to 250,000 clones, approximately 85% seen only once; the top ten take approximately 1.4%. The germline V gene has CDR1 SGDLS and CDR2 YYNGEE. This CDR3 region has 15 residues. The V segment lost 2 bases and the J segment 4 bases; nucleotides outside the gene matches: 3. The V gene is TRBV9, the J gene TRBJ2-3; 11 positions match TRBD2. Source material: PBMCs. This sequence was found in a girl under 18 in good health and CMV-seropositive. The CDR3 DNA is TGTGCCAGCAGCGTTATTAGCGGGGGGGCAGATACGCAGTATTTT. This sequence encodes CASSVISGGADTQYF.